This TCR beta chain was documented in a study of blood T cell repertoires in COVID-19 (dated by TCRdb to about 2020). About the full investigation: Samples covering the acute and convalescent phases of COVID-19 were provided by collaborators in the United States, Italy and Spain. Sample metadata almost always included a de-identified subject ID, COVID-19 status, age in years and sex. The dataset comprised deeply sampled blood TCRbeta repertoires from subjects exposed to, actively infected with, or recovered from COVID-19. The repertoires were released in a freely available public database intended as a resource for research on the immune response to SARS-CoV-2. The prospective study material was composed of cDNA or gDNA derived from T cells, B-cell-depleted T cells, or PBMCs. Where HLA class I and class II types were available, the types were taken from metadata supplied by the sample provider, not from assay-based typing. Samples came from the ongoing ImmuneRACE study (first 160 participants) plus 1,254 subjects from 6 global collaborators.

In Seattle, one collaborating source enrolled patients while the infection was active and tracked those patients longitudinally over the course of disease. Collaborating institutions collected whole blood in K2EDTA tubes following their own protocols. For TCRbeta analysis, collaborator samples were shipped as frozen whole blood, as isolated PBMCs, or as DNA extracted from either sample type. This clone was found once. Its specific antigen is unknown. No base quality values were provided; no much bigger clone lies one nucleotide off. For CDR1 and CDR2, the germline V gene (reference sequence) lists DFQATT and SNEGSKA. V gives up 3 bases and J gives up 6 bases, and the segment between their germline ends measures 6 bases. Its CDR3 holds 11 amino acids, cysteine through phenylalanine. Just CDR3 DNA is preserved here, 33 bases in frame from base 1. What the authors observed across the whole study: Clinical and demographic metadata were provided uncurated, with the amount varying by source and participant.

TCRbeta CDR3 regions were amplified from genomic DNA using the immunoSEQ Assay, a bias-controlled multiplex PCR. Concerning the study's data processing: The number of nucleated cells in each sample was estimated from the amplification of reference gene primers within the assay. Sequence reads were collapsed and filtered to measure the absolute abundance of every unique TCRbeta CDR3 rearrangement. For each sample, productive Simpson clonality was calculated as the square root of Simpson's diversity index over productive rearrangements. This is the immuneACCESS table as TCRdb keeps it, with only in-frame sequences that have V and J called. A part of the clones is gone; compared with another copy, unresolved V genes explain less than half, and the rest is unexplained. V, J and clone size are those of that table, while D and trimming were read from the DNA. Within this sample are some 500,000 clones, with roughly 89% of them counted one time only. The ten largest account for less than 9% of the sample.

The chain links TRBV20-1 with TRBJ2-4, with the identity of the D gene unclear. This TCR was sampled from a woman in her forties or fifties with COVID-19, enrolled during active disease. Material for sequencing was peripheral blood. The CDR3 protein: CSASPRNIQYF. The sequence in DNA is TGCAGTGCTAGCCCCCGAAACATTCAGTACTTC.